This TCR beta chain was sequenced during a study of cytomegalovirus exposure and HLA in healthy donors. Findings and caveats of the study: The sole available immune exposure information was CMV serostatus.

Each of the donors was a healthy bone marrow donor. V lost 5 bases to trimming and J lost 0 bases, with 16 bases between them. The CDR3 consists of 16 residues. Germline CDR1 SGHTA, CDR2 FQGNSA. As to this clone: The antigen is undetermined.

The PCR ran on 60 Vbeta and 13 Jbeta primers. In the source study's methods: A follow-up analysis tallied 70 million to 80 million unique TCR beta chains, approximately 11 million shared. Profiling relied on immunoSEQ multiplex PCR, and the TCRdb table lists in-frame clones only, not all of them. The V and J calls and the clone size are those of that table, but D and trimming were determined from the DNA. The profile shows about 180,000 clones, more than 75% of them singletons. The specimen was PBMCs. The receptor comes from a middle-aged man in good health and CMV-seronegative. V usage is TRBV7-2 and J usage is TRBJ2-5; possibly TRBD2 for D (5 bases). In DNA, the CDR3 is TGTGCCAGCAGCCATTTCCTCGGGATGTACCAAGAGACCCAGTACTTC. Protein: CASSHFLGMYQETQYF.